Listed here is a single T cell receptor (beta chain). The record originates from a study of OX40 agonist ivuxolimab in advanced cancers. Sequencing used immunoSEQ multiplex PCR; TCRdb keeps in-frame clones, though not all of them. The sample includes about 150,000 clones, just over 90% of them seen just once. V gave up 0 bases and J gave up 1 base, with 10 bases separating them. The CDR3 runs 15 residues. Germline V gives CDR1 SGHKS, CDR2 YYEKEE (reference sequence). This clonotype was sampled from an adult with an advanced solid tumor such as melanoma, head and neck, liver or kidney cancer. Sample: CD4+ or CD8+ T cells sorted from blood, taken in a trial of the OX40 agonist ivuxolimab. V and J are TRBV5-5 and TRBJ1-1; a weak D match, TRBD1 (6 bases). DNA of the CDR3: TGTGCCAGCAGCTTGGACTGGACAGCGAACACTGAAGCTTTCTTT. Protein sequence: CASSLDWTANTEAFF.